The 28 T cell receptor beta chains listed next were all sequenced from one sample in a study of regulatory T cells in long-lasting Graves disease. Arm-PCR with iRepertoire HTBI primers amplified the CDR3 regions for these TCR beta libraries. TCRdb processed the multiplex PCR reads anew with MiXCR; each CDR3 protein has one entry. Here the sample spans approximately 250,000 distinct CDR3 sequences, around 16% being singletons. Described time point: newly diagnosed GD, antithyroid drugs for less than 3 months. There was RNA extracted from PBMCs, and the TCR library was made from it. The sequences come from peripheral blood mononuclear cells (PBMCs), collected at new diagnosis, from a patient treated with antithyroid drugs. The receptors come from a female donor with Graves disease.

As for this clonotype: One junction end does not reproduce the germline sequence, and a read error may be involved. The V call is TRBV6-1, the J call TRBJ1-2; D not resolved. The CDR3 contains 14 residues. In germline, CDR1 is MNHNS, CDR2 SASEGT. The CDR3, as DNA: TGTGCCGGCAGTGTTGGTACGGGGAGTTATGGCTACACCTTC. Translated, it gives CAGSVGTGSYGYTF.

This clonotype was recorded only once. The chain combines TRBV12-3 or TRBV12-4 with TRBJ2-7; 8 bases line up with TRBD2. The trim removed 4 bases at V and 3 bases at J, leaving 11 bases unmatched. The length of the CDR3 is 16 residues. Here the CDR3 DNA reads TGTGCCAGCAGTTCCCAACATACTAGCGGATACTACGAGCAGTACTTC. This encodes CASSSQHTSGYYEQYF.

The chain is built from TRBV9 and TRBJ2-3; D ambiguous. Between the trimmed V and J ends, which lost 6 bases and 3 bases, there was a span of 11 bases. The CDR3 has 13 residues. Germline values: CDR1 SGDLS, CDR2 YYNGEE. CDR3 nucleotides: TGTGCCAGCAAGGTCCTGGCAACAGATACGCAGTATTTT. Translated: CASKVLATDTQYF.

There are many counts of this clonotype. J is TRBJ2-3 and V is TRBV3-1; D not certain. V gave up 5 bases and J gave up 0 bases, with 3 bases separating them. The CDR3 sequence is 12 residues long. In germline, CDR1 is LGHDT, CDR2 YNNKEL (reference sequence). The CDR3 DNA follows: TGTGCCAGCAGCTACAGCACAGATACGCAGTATTTT. Residues: CASSYSTDTQYF.

This clonotype was observed at least ten times. CDR3 region: CATSDPFEFDTGELFF. The DNA for the CDR3 is TGTGCCACCAGTGATCCTTTTGAGTTTGACACCGGGGAGCTGTTTTTT. The gene calls are TRBV24-1 and TRBJ2-2, with unresolved D. Germline CDR1 reads KGHDR; CDR2 reads SFDVKD. The germline V and J ends were trimmed by 3 bases and 3 bases, with 13 bases remaining between them. The CDR3 runs 16 residues.

This clonotype was counted a few times. This chain joins TRBV20-1 and TRBJ2-3, with D unclear. This CDR3 has 13 amino acids. Germline CDR1 reads DFQATT; CDR2 reads SNEGSKA (reference sequence). V was clipped by 4 bases and J by 1 base, with 9 bases between them. DNA for the CDR3: TGCAGTGCTATCACGGGCGGCACAGATACGCAGTATTTT. Translation gives CSAITGGTDTQYF.

In its sample, this clonotype was seen many times. J is TRBJ2-7 and V is TRBV3-1; D is undetermined. V was clipped by 1 base and J by 4 bases, with 8 bases between them. Germline V gene data show CDR1 as LGHDT and CDR2 as YNNKEL (reference sequence). The CDR3 is 13 residues long. CDR3 DNA sequence: TGTGCCAGCAGCCAAGGTCTGGGGTACGAGCAGTACTTC. Protein: CASSQGLGYEQYF.

The table lists this clonotype with many counts. J is TRBJ1-3 and V is TRBV24-1; tentative D call: TRBD1 (5 bases). The CDR3 totals 16 residues. Between the trimmed V and J ends, which lost 3 bases and 0 bases, there was a span of 11 bases. Looked up from germline, CDR1 is KGHDR and CDR2 is SFDVKD. CDR3 region: CATSDGAADSGNTIYF. Written as DNA, the CDR3 is TGTGCCACCAGTGATGGGGCGGCTGACTCTGGAAACACCATATATTTT.

This clonotype has a handful of counts. The CDR3 spells CASSPITGRRYTGELFF. The CDR3, as DNA: TGTGCCAGCTCACCAATTACAGGGCGTCGGTACACCGGGGAGCTGTTTTTT. The chain uses TRBV18 and TRBJ2-2, with D maybe TRBD1 (6 bases). CDR1 and CDR2 (germline): KGHSH, LQKENI. Trimming pared 2 bases from V and 3 bases from J, leaving 16 bases between. The CDR3 length is 17 residues.

This clonotype was recorded at least ten times. V usage is TRBV7-2 and J usage is TRBJ2-2; tentatively, D is TRBD2 (5 bases). Germline V gene lookup returns CDR1 SGHTA and CDR2 FQGNSA. CDR3 length: 16 amino acids. The V and J ends lost 8 bases and 3 bases respectively, with 19 bases between them. CDR3 sequence reads: CASAIPGADHTGELFF. In nucleotides, the CDR3 is TGTGCCAGCGCCATACCTGGAGCGGACCACACCGGGGAGCTGTTTTTT.

This clonotype was recorded many times. This chain connects TRBV7-2 to TRBJ2-5; no firm D call. This CDR3 contains 15 residues. The V gene lost 1 base and the J gene lost 4 bases, with 13 bases spanning the gap. CDR1 is SGHTA, CDR2 FQGNSA, per germline. CDR3 protein: CASSLDVVGSETQYF. CDR3 DNA sequence: TGTGCCAGCAGCTTAGATGTTGTGGGTTCAGAGACCCAGTACTTC.

This clonotype was seen repeatedly, ten times or more. The chain is built from TRBV6-2 or TRBV6-3 and TRBJ2-2; the D is unclear. The CDR3 contains 15 residues. Trimming removed 0 bases from V and 6 bases from J, with 11 bases in between. Germline lookup yields CDR1 MNHEY and CDR2 SVGEGT. CDR3 region: CASSYSMGASGELFF. The CDR3 DNA reads as TGTGCCAGCAGTTACTCGATGGGCGCTTCCGGGGAGCTGTTTTTT.

Comment on this clonotype: It may be a read error: a sequence one base away is much more abundant. It is likely a read error, because the conserved phenylalanine at the end of the CDR3 is missing. This chain uses TRBV11-2 with TRBJ1-2, with D possibly TRBD1 on 5 matching bases. Trimming left V 5 bases short and J 8 bases short, with 21 bases between. There are 15 residues in the CDR3. Germline CDR1 reads SGHAT; CDR2 reads FQNNGV. The CDR3 spells CASSATWAGVQGYTL. DNA of the CDR3: TGTGCCAGCAGCGCCACCTGGGCGGGGGTACAGGGCTACACCTTG.

This clonotype turned up a few times. The rearrangement joins TRBV7-8 to TRBJ1-2; 8 positions match TRBD1. The CDR3 extends over 13 amino acids. Germline V gives CDR1 SGHVS, CDR2 FQNEAQ. V was pared by 3 bases and J by 8 bases, with 5 bases of the junction left unmatched. For the CDR3, the DNA is TGTGCCAGCAGCTTGACAGGGGTCGGGGGCTACACCTTC. Translated, it gives CASSLTGVGGYTF.

In its sample, this clonotype was seen many times. The chain employs TRBV20-1 and TRBJ2-1; 11 bases line up with TRBD2. Germline CDR1 and CDR2: DFQATT and SNEGSKA (reference sequence). The CDR3 is 17 residues long. Trimming at V came to 1 base and at J to 7 bases, leaving 12 bases not matched to a gene. DNA for the CDR3: TGCAGTGCTAGAGTTCCCCCTGGGGTAGCGGGGGGGAATGAGCAGTTCTTC. As protein: CSARVPPGVAGGNEQFF.

This clonotype occurred many times. This chain connects TRBV7-8 to TRBJ1-5, with D perhaps matching TRBD1 (6 bases). The CDR3 covers 17 residues. CDR1 and CDR2 from the germline V gene are SGHVS and FQNEAQ. Trimming left V 0 bases short and J 0 bases short, with 12 bases between. CDR3 sequence: CASSLAGGPNSNQPQHF. CDR3 sequence (DNA): TGTGCCAGCAGCTTAGCCGGGGGGCCCAATAGCAATCAGCCCCAGCATTTT.

The chain links TRBV12-3 or TRBV12-4 to TRBJ1-1; D possibly corresponds to TRBD1 (5 bases). This CDR3 is built from 14 residues. V lost 6 bases, J lost 5 bases, and 16 bases lay in between. This CDR3 is CASSNPGERTEAFF. The CDR3 DNA reads as TGTGCCAGCAGCAACCCGGGGGAGAGAACTGAAGCTTTCTTT.

This clonotype showed up many times. The chain combines TRBV7-9 with TRBJ2-1; possible D gene TRBD2, 7 bases. V lost 5 bases, J lost 0 bases, and 20 bases lay in between. The CDR3 has 18 residues. Germline V gene sequence: CDR1 SEHNR, CDR2 FQNEAQ (reference sequence). The CDR3 region has the DNA TGTGCCAGCAGCCATCTTGGGGGGGCCGATAGCTCCTACAATGAGCAGTTCTTC. It yields the protein CASSHLGGADSSYNEQFF.

This clonotype was counted at least ten times. The V call is TRBV5-1, the J call TRBJ1-1; tentative D call: TRBD1 (5 bases). This CDR3 has 12 amino acids. V was trimmed by 2 bases and J by 4 bases, leaving 6 bases between them. Germline lookup yields CDR1 SGHRS and CDR2 YFSETQ. The CDR3, as DNA: TGCGCCAGCAGCTTAGGGGTCACTGAAGCTTTCTTT. Translation gives CASSLGVTEAFF.

This clonotype was recorded many times. CDR3 amino acids: CSARDLRGSPYEQYF. CDR3 nucleotide sequence: TGCAGTGCTAGAGATCTAAGGGGGTCCCCCTACGAGCAGTACTTC. The rearrangement links TRBV20-1 to TRBJ2-7, with D possibly being TRBD1 (6 bases). Trimming shortened V by 0 bases and J by 2 bases, and 14 bases separated the two germline ends. CDR1 and CDR2 (germline): DFQATT, SNEGSKA (reference sequence). The CDR3 consists of 15 residues.

There are a few counts of this clonotype. This could be a read error, since a much larger clone is one nucleotide away. This chain joins TRBV6-2 or TRBV6-3 and TRBJ1-4, with a tentative D call TRBD1 (5 bases). The CDR3 sequence is 16 residues long. The germline CDR1 and CDR2 sequences are MNHEY and SVGEGT. CDR3 DNA sequence: TGTGCCAGCAGTCGTTTAAGGGACGCGGGCGGTGAAAAACTGCTTTTT. The encoded protein is CASSRLRDAGGEKLLF.

The V gene is TRBV5-1, the J gene TRBJ2-2, with 7 bases aligning to TRBD2. V lost 3 bases to trimming and J lost 2 bases; unmatched junction nucleotides: 4. CDR3 length equals 15 residues. Germline values: CDR1 SGHRS, CDR2 YFSETQ. The CDR3 loop reads CASSSASGNTGELFF. The DNA for the CDR3 is TGCGCCAGCAGCTCAGCTAGCGGAAACACCGGGGAGCTGTTTTTT.

The CDR3, as DNA: TGTGCCACCAAGAGGAACAGGACCTCCACTGGGGCCAACGTCCTGACTTTC. Its translation is CATKRNRTSTGANVLTF. The chain uses TRBV24-1 and TRBJ2-6; D possibly corresponds to TRBD1 (5 bases). The germline gives CDR1 KGHDR, CDR2 SFDVKD. The CDR3 extends over 17 amino acids. Deletions cut 8 bases from V and 2 bases from J, with 18 bases between.

This chain connects TRBV12-3 or TRBV12-4 to TRBJ2-7, with 14 bases that match TRBD2. The J segment lost 7 bases and the V segment lost 7 bases, leaving 9 bases of the junction unmatched. The CDR3 has 15 residues. This CDR3 is CASTLSGLAGVEQYF. In nucleotides, the CDR3 is TGTGCCAGCACCTTGTCGGGACTAGCGGGAGTAGAGCAGTACTTC.

In DNA, the CDR3 is TGCAGCGTCGGGACTAGCGGGATGGGTGAGACCCAGTACTTC. Its translation is CSVGTSGMGETQYF. The genes are TRBV29-1 and TRBJ2-5, with 13 bases aligning to TRBD2. From germline, CDR1 is SQVTM and CDR2 ANQGSEA. The CDR3 extends over 14 amino acids. With 6 bases clipped from V and 5 bases from J, the junction kept 6 bases outside the gene matches. The full variable domain, in which reference TRBV29-1 and TRBJ2-5 provide the parts outside the CDR3, is SAVISQKPSRDICQRGTSLTIQCQVDSQVTMMFWYRQQPGQSLTLIATANQGSEATYESGFVIDKFPISRPNLTFSTLTVSNMSPEDSSIYLCSVGTSGMGETQYFGPGTRLLVL.

This clonotype has a count of ten or more. CDR3 sequence: CAWRGKMNTEAFF. The CDR3, as DNA: TGTGCCTGGAGGGGAAAAATGAACACTGAAGCTTTCTTT. The J gene is TRBJ1-1, the V gene TRBV30; no clear D. Between the trimmed V and J ends, which lost 3 bases and 0 bases, there was a span of 8 bases. The germline V gene has CDR1 GTSNPN and CDR2 SVGIG (reference sequence). The CDR3 consists of 13 residues.

At least ten counts were recorded for this clonotype. The chain employs TRBV20-1 and TRBJ1-1; a possible D gene is TRBD1 (5 bases). V was pared by 0 bases and J by 1 base, with 12 bases between. This CDR3 has 15 residues. Germline V CDR1 and CDR2: DFQATT, SNEGSKA (reference sequence). Here the CDR3 reads CSARDRGVRNTEAFF. The DNA of the CDR3 is TGCAGTGCTAGAGATCGGGGGGTGAGGAACACTGAAGCTTTCTTT.

This clonotype was seen repeatedly, ten times or more. The DNA for the CDR3 is TGCAGTGCTAGTGGTGGAGTTCAAGTCGATGAGCAGTTCTTC. Translating gives CSASGGVQVDEQFF. The chain has TRBV20-1 and TRBJ2-1; D not resolved. The germline V and J ends were trimmed by 3 bases and 8 bases, with 17 bases remaining between them. This CDR3 contains 14 residues. Germline lookup yields CDR1 DFQATT and CDR2 SNEGSKA (reference sequence).